Below are 10 T cell receptor beta chains sequenced from a single sample in a study of T cell responses to AZD1222 COVID-19 vaccine. Sequencing was performed with immunoSEQ multiplex PCR; in TCRdb, only in-frame clones are kept and a portion is missing. This table holds about 42,000 clones, around 89% found once. The sequenced sample was peripheral blood, obtained 28 days after the second AZD1222 dose. All receptors derive from an adult who received the AZD1222 COVID-19 vaccine.

In this sample, this clone turned up once. The rearrangement joins TRBV19 to TRBJ1-2, with D possibly matching TRBD1 (6 bases). The CDR3 has 14 amino acids. Germline V gene data show CDR1 as LNHDA and CDR2 as SQIVND (reference sequence). V was trimmed by 6 bases and J by 5 bases, leaving 16 bases between them. The CDR3 DNA follows: TGTGCCAGTAGGGAGGAGGGGGGCCGATATGGCTACACCTTC. It encodes CASREEGGRYGYTF.

The CDR3 region has the DNA TGTGCCAGCAGTTTTGGGGGCTACGAGCAGTACTTC. It yields the protein CASSFGGYEQYF. The J gene is TRBJ2-7, the V gene TRBV12-3 or TRBV12-4, with D tentatively TRBD1 or TRBD2 (5 bases each). The CDR3 consists of 12 residues. V was cut by 3 bases and J by 3 bases, with 6 bases left in between.

The chain links TRBV19 to TRBJ2-6; D is perhaps TRBD1 (6 bases). The germline gives CDR1 LNHDA, CDR2 SQIVND (reference sequence). With 4 bases removed from V and 0 bases from J, the gap between germline ends came to 13 bases. This CDR3 has 17 residues. CDR3 sequence: CASSTRGQTSGANVLTF. CDR3 coding DNA: TGTGCCAGTAGTACCCGCGGACAGACCTCTGGGGCCAACGTCCTGACTTTC.

V gene TRBV7-2 combines with J gene TRBJ2-1; 8 bases fit TRBD1. V dropped 5 bases and J dropped 3; count of bases not matched to a gene: 6. Germline V gene data show CDR1 as SGHTA and CDR2 as FQGNSA. The CDR3 contains 15 residues. CDR3 nucleotides: TGTGCCAGCAGCCCTGGACAGGGCCTCTACAATGAGCAGTTCTTC. This gives the protein CASSPGQGLYNEQFF.

V is TRBV10-3 and J is TRBJ2-1; D assignment may be TRBD1 or TRBD2 (5 bases each). There are 13 residues in the CDR3. Deletions cut 0 bases from V and 10 bases from J, with 10 bases between. Germline CDR1 reads ENHRY; CDR2 reads SYGVKD. The CDR3 is CAISESGDREQFF. CDR3 DNA: TGTGCCATCAGTGAGTCGGGGGATCGCGAGCAGTTCTTC.

V gene TRBV21-1 combines with J gene TRBJ2-4; TRBD2, the D gene given by the table, was not confirmed from the DNA. TRBV21-1 represents a pseudogene. The CDR3 has 20 amino acids. The CDR3 bases are TGTGCCAGCAGCCCCCCGAGGAGGGTCCCGGATGGGGTAGCCAAAAACATTCAGTACTTC. It translates to CASSPPRRVPDGVAKNIQYF.

This chain connects TRBV15 to TRBJ2-7, with TRBD2 matching 8 bases. The CDR3 runs 14 residues. V lost 6 bases, J lost 7 bases, and 11 bases stayed unmatched. The germline gives CDR1 LNHNV, CDR2 YYDKDF (reference sequence). The CDR3 nucleotides are TGTGCCACCAGTTCCCTCGGTCTAGCGGGTGAGCAGTACTTC. Translation: CATSSLGLAGEQYF.

CDR3 loop: CASSLNPSSYNEQFF. The CDR3 region has the DNA TGTGCCAGCAGCTTAAATCCTAGTTCCTACAATGAGCAGTTCTTC. The V gene is TRBV7-3, the J gene TRBJ2-1; D is undetermined. CDR1 SGHTA and CDR2 FQGTGA come from the germline V gene. The CDR3 spans 15 residues. The V gene lost 1 base and the J gene lost 1 base, with 8 bases spanning the gap.

The chain employs TRBV6-5 and TRBJ1-5; D uncertain. The CDR3 length is 13 residues. Germline V gene lookup returns CDR1 MNHEY and CDR2 SVGAGI. The germline V and J ends were trimmed by 4 bases and 6 bases, with 10 bases remaining between them. The CDR3 sequence: CASSSRLSQPQHF. CDR3 sequence (DNA): TGTGCCAGCAGTTCGAGACTCTCTCAGCCCCAGCATTTT.

This rearrangement joins TRBV7-3 to TRBJ2-1; D is possibly TRBD1 (6 bases). CDR3 length: 14 amino acids. The ends were cut back, 2 bases at V and 6 bases at J, with 11 bases in the middle. Germline V gene data show CDR1 as SGHTA and CDR2 as FQGTGA. CDR3: CASSLPGTFNEQFF. CDR3 in DNA: TGTGCCAGCAGCTTACCTGGGACATTCAATGAGCAGTTCTTC.